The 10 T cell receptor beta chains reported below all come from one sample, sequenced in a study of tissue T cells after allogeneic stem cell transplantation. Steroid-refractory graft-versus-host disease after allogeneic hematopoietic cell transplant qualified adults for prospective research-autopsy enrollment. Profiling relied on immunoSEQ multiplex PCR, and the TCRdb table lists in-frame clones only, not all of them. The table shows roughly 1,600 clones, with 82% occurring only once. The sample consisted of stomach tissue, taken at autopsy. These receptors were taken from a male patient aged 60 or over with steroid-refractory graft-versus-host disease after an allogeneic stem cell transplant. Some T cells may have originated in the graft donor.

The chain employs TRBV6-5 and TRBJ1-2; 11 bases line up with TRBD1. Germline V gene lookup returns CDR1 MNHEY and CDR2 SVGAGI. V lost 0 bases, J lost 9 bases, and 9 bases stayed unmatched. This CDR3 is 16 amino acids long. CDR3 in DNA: TGTGCCAGCAGTTACTCCGGACAGGGGGCTAGGTTGTGCTACACCTTC. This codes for CASSYSGQGARLCYTF.

The CDR3 DNA reads TGTGCCAGCAGCGTGTCCGGGACAGGGGACCGCGAGCAGTACTTC. This translates into CASSVSGTGDREQYF. The chain recombines TRBV9 with TRBJ2-7; 10 bases agree with TRBD1. The junction had 8 bases not matched to a gene; V was cut back by 2 bases and J by 6 bases. The CDR3 is made up of 15 amino acids. Germline lookup yields CDR1 SGDLS and CDR2 YYNGEE.

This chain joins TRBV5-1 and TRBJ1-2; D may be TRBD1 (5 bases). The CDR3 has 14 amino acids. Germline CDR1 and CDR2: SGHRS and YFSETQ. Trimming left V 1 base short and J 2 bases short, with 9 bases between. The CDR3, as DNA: TGCGCCAGCAGCTTGAGCAGGGCCAACTATGGCTACACCTTC. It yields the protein CASSLSRANYGYTF. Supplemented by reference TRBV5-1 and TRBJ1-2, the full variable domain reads KAGVTQTPRYLIKTRGQQVTLSCSPISGHRSVSWYQQTPGQGLQFLFEYFSETQRNKGNFPGRFSGRQFSNSRSEMNVSTLELGDSALYLCASSLSRANYGYTFGSGTRLTVV.

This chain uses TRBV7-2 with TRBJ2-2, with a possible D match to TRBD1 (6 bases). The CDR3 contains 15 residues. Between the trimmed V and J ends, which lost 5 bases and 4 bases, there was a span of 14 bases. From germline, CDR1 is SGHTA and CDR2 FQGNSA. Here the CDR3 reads CASSPHRDATGELFF. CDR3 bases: TGTGCCAGCAGCCCTCACAGGGACGCCACCGGGGAGCTGTTTTTT.

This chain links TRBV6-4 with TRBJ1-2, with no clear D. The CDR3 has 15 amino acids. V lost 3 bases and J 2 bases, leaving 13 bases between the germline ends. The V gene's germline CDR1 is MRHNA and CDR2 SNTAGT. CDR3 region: CASSEGPNANYGYTF. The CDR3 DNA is TGTGCCAGCAGTGAAGGACCGAATGCCAACTATGGCTACACCTTC.

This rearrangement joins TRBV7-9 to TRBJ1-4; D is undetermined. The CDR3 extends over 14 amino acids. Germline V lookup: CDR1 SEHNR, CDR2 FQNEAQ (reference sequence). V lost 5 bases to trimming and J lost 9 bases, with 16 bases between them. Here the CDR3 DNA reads TGTGCCAGCAGCAAACGGCCACTCACCCAAAAACTGTTTTTT. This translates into CASSKRPLTQKLFF. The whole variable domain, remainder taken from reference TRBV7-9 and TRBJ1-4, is DTGVSQNPRHKITKRGQNVTFRCDPISEHNRLYWYRQTLGQGPEFLTYFQNEAQLEKSRLLSDRFSAERPKGSFSTLEIQRTEQGDSAMYLCASSKRPLTQKLFFGSGTQLSVL.

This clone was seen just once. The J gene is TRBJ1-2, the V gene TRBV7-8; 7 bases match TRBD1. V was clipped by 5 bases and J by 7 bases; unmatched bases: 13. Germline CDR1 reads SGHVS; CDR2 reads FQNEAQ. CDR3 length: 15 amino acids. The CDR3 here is CASSPRGGISGGYTF. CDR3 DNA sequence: TGTGCCAGCAGCCCCAGGGGGGGTATCTCCGGTGGCTACACCTTC.

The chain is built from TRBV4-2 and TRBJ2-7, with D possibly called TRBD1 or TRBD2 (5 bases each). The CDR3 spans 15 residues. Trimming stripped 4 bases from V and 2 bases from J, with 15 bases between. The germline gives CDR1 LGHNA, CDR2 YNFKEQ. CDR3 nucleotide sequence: TGTGCCAGCAGCCTAATAGGGACGGACCCCTACGAGCAGTACTTC. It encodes CASSLIGTDPYEQYF.

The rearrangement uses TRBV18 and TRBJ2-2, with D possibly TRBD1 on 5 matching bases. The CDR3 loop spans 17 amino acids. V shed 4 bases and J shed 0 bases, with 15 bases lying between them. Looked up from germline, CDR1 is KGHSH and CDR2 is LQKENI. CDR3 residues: CASSLGQGAANTGELFF. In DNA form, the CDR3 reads TGTGCCAGCTCACTTGGCCAAGGGGCAGCGAACACCGGGGAGCTGTTTTTT.

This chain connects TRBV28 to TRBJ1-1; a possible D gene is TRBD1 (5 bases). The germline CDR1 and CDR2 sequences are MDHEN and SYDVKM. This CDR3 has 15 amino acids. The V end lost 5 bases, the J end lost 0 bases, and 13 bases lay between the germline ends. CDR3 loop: CASSPPDRLNTEAFF. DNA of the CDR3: TGTGCCAGCAGTCCACCAGACAGATTGAACACTGAAGCTTTCTTT.